The 27 T cell receptor beta chains listed next were all sequenced from one sample in a study of T-cell memory formation after mild COVID-19. TCRdb redid the calling of the 5' RACE reads with MiXCR, one entry per CDR3 protein. Of 350,000 to 450,000 distinct CDR3 sequences detected, around 28% appear once; the ten largest clones hold approximately 13%. Sequenced input: PBMCs or a T cell subset sorted from them (not recorded which). All receptors come from an adult woman who had mild COVID-19 (a few samples of this study predate the infection). Cell type and time point are not known.

The chain carries TRBV5-1 and TRBJ2-3; perhaps TRBD2 as D (6 bases). The CDR3 sequence is 15 residues long. Germline V CDR1 and CDR2: SGHRS, YFSETQ. The V end lost 1 base, the J end lost 2 bases, and 11 bases lay between the germline ends. The CDR3 nucleotides read TGCGCCAGCAGCTTGATGGGGGGATCCACAGATACGCAGTATTTT. Translated: CASSLMGGSTDTQYF.

This clonotype was counted a few times. The chain has TRBV6-5 and TRBJ2-7; the match to TRBD1 covers 10 bases. The germline V gene encodes CDR1 MNHEY and CDR2 SVGAGI. The CDR3 is 17 residues long. V was pared by 0 bases and J by 1 base, with 6 bases of the junction left unmatched. This CDR3 reads CASSYSQRTGGSYEQYF. The DNA of the CDR3 is TGTGCCAGCAGTTACTCTCAACGGACAGGGGGGTCCTACGAGCAGTACTTC.

This clonotype was seen once. The J gene is TRBJ1-2, the V gene TRBV9; perhaps TRBD1 as D (5 bases). The CDR3 covers 14 residues. The V gene lost 7 bases and the J gene lost 2 bases, with 15 bases spanning the gap. Per germline, CDR1 SGDLS and CDR2 YYNGEE. CDR3 region: CASAVGGGNYGYTF. DNA of the CDR3: TGTGCCAGCGCCGTCGGGGGAGGAAACTATGGCTACACCTTC.

Only a few counts were recorded for this clonotype. The chain combines TRBV11-2 with TRBJ1-6; tentatively, D is TRBD1 (5 bases). V was clipped by 4 bases and J by 5 bases, with 21 bases between them. This CDR3 has 18 residues. Germline assignment: CDR1 SGHAT and CDR2 FQNNGV. CDR3 amino acids: CASSSPLDWGSNNSPLHF. The CDR3 nucleotides are TGTGCCAGCAGCTCCCCCCTGGATTGGGGCAGCAATAATTCACCCCTCCACTTT.

The chain recombines TRBV7-8 with TRBJ2-1; D is ambiguous. Trimming stripped 0 bases from V and 3 bases from J, with 12 bases between. Germline CDR1 SGHVS, CDR2 FQNEAQ. The CDR3 length is 16 residues. CDR3 DNA sequence: TGTGCCAGCAGCTTAGCAGGGTGGGGAATCTACAATGAGCAGTTCTTC. Amino acids: CASSLAGWGIYNEQFF. Based on the CDR3 plus reference TRBV7-8 and TRBJ2-1, the full variable domain is GAGVSQSPRYKVAKRGQDVALRCDPISGHVSLFWYQQALGQGPEFLTYFQNEAQLDKSGLPSDRFFAERPEGSVSTLKIQRTQQEDSAVYLCASSLAGWGIYNEQFFGPGTRLTVL.

This sequence joins TRBV30 and TRBJ2-2; D possibly corresponds to TRBD2 (6 bases). The CDR3 loop spans 15 amino acids. V lost 1 base and J lost 4, with 13 bases in between. Germline loops: CDR1 GTSNPN, CDR2 SVGIG (reference sequence). In DNA form, the CDR3 reads TGTGCCTGGAGTGGGGACTCGGCTGGCACCGGGGAGCTGTTTTTT. Translation: CAWSGDSAGTGELFF. The variable domain in full, with the rest retrieved from reference TRBV30 and TRBJ2-2, is SQTIHQWPATLVQPVGSPLSLECTVEGTSNPNLYWYRQAAGRGLQLLFYSVGIGQISSEVPQNLSASRPQDRQFILSSKKLLLSDSGFYLCAWSGDSAGTGELFFGEGSRLTVL.

The table lists this clonotype with a few counts. This chain joins TRBV20-1 and TRBJ2-1, with 10 bases lining up with TRBD1. The CDR3 sequence is 15 residues long. The junction had 10 bases not matched to a gene; V was cut back by 3 bases and J by 8 bases. Germline-derived CDR1 and CDR2 are DFQATT and SNEGSKA (reference sequence). The CDR3 here is CSARIPGQGRHEQFF. As DNA, the CDR3 is TGCAGTGCTAGGATACCGGGACAGGGGAGACATGAGCAGTTCTTC.

As to this clonotype: The junction departs from germline at one end; a sequencing error may be responsible. The chain has TRBV7-9 and TRBJ2-2, with TRBD2 matching over 7 bases. The CDR3 is 17 amino acids. CDR1 and CDR2 from the germline V gene are SEHNR and FQNEAQ (reference sequence). CDR3 nucleotides: TGTGCCAGCAGCCCCGCGACTAGCTTCTCGAAGACCGGGGAGCTGTTTTTT. Translating it yields CASSPATSFSKTGELFF.

The rearrangement links TRBV7-6 to TRBJ1-3; TRBD1 agrees at 12 bases. CDR1 and CDR2 from the germline V gene are SGHVS and FNYEAQ. V lost 4 bases to trimming and J lost 3 bases; unmatched junction nucleotides: 4. The CDR3 totals 16 residues. The CDR3 sequence is CASSSRDRGRGNTIYF. The DNA for the CDR3 is TGTGCCAGCAGCTCCCGGGACAGGGGGCGTGGAAACACCATATATTTT.

This chain connects TRBV3-1 to TRBJ2-5; weak D call: TRBD2 (5 bases). Germline V gives CDR1 LGHDT, CDR2 YNNKEL (reference sequence). This CDR3 spans 15 amino acids. The germline V and J ends were trimmed by 0 bases and 4 bases, with 12 bases remaining between them. Here the CDR3 DNA reads TGTGCCAGCAGCCAAGATCCCGGACGGGGAGAGACCCAGTACTTC. This codes for CASSQDPGRGETQYF.

This clonotype was observed a handful of times. The chain employs TRBV19 and TRBJ2-7; D not resolved. Germline V lookup: CDR1 LNHDA, CDR2 SQIVND (reference sequence). V was trimmed by 6 bases and J by 0 bases, leaving 15 bases between them. This CDR3 region has 15 residues. The CDR3 nucleotides read TGTGCCAGTAGCGGACGCCTCGTAACCTCCTACGAGCAGTACTTC. It is translated as CASSGRLVTSYEQYF.

The rearrangement uses TRBV6-6 and TRBJ2-1; 11 bases map to TRBD1. There are 14 residues in the CDR3. Germline-derived CDR1 and CDR2 are MNHNY and SVGAGI (reference sequence). V was clipped by 6 bases and J by 6 bases; unmatched bases: 4. The CDR3: CASRTGTGGNEQFF. CDR3 sequence (DNA): TGTGCCAGCAGGACCGGGACAGGGGGCAATGAGCAGTTCTTC.

This clonotype showed up just a few times. The chain combines TRBV18 with TRBJ1-1; no clear D. Germline V gene sequence: CDR1 KGHSH, CDR2 LQKENI. V lost 2 bases to trimming and J lost 3 bases, with 16 bases between them. CDR3 length: 16 amino acids. The CDR3: CASSPNFVGRDTEAFF. In DNA, the CDR3 is TGTGCCAGCTCACCAAACTTCGTGGGGAGGGACACTGAAGCTTTCTTT.

A few counts support this clonotype. CDR3 nucleotides: TGTGCCAGCAGCCCTCGGACCCCGTTCTTGGCCTACGAGCAGTACTTC. This sequence encodes CASSPRTPFLAYEQYF. J is TRBJ2-7 and V is TRBV11-3, with D unresolved. This CDR3 has 16 residues. Germline V lookup: CDR1 SGHNT, CDR2 YENEEA. The V end lost 5 bases, the J end lost 2 bases, and 19 bases lay between the germline ends.

This chain connects TRBV29-1 to TRBJ2-3, with D unclear. With 3 bases removed from V and 3 bases from J, the gap between germline ends came to 19 bases. The CDR3 is 16 residues long. The germline V gene has CDR1 SQVTM and CDR2 ANQGSEA. The CDR3 protein is CSVDAYRGIRTDTQYF. The CDR3 region has the DNA TGCAGCGTTGATGCCTATCGTGGTATAAGGACAGATACGCAGTATTTT.

This clonotype was seen many times. The CDR3 DNA follows: TGTGCCAGCAGCCGTCCTAGCGGAAGCACAGATACGCAGTATTTT. Its translation is CASSRPSGSTDTQYF. J is TRBJ2-3 and V is TRBV7-8; 7 bases align to TRBD2. This CDR3 has 15 residues. Trimming cost V 5 bases and J 0 bases; bases outside gene matches: 5. Germline CDR1 SGHVS, CDR2 FQNEAQ.

The chain links TRBV12-3 or TRBV12-4 to TRBJ2-2, with D perhaps matching TRBD1 or TRBD2 (6 bases each). The CDR3 extends over 15 amino acids. Trimming took off 6 bases at V and 6 bases at J, with 17 bases between the two ends. CDR3 coding DNA: TGTGCCAGCAGGTCCGGGGGCGAACACGCCGGGGAGCTGTTTTTT. This encodes CASRSGGEHAGELFF.

This clonotype was counted only a few times. The V gene is TRBV5-1, the J gene TRBJ2-3, with D possibly matching TRBD2 (5 bases). Germline V gives CDR1 SGHRS, CDR2 YFSETQ. V lost 0 bases and J 1 base, leaving 12 bases between the germline ends. The CDR3 is 16 residues long. CDR3 nucleotide sequence: TGCGCCAGCAGCTTGGTGAGGGCTGGGGGCACAGATACGCAGTATTTT. Its translation: CASSLVRAGGTDTQYF.

This clonotype has only a few counts. The junction shows a germline mismatch at one end, possibly a read error. V is TRBV7-3 and J is TRBJ2-1; D remains ambiguous. The CDR3 is 16 residues long. The germline CDR1 and CDR2 sequences are SGHTA and FQGTGA. CDR3 sequence: CASSLNVVPSSNEQFF. CDR3 sequence (DNA): TGTGCCAGCAGCTTAAATGTCGTCCCCTCCTCCAATGAGCAGTTCTTC.

The chain uses TRBV23-1 and TRBJ1-4; unclear D gene. TRBV23-1 is reported as an ORF; its role is uncertain. The CDR3 runs 16 residues. Between the trimmed V and J ends, which lost 3 bases and 0 bases, there was a span of 11 bases. This chain's CDR3 is CASSHTPAATNEKLFF. CDR3 coding DNA: TGCGCCAGCAGTCATACCCCCGCCGCAACTAATGAAAAACTGTTTTTT.

The chain employs TRBV7-8 and TRBJ1-5, with 10 bases that match TRBD1. Germline V CDR1 and CDR2: SGHVS, FQNEAQ. V shed 6 bases, J shed 0 bases, and the junction held 11 bases outside the gene matches. This CDR3 has 18 amino acids. The CDR3 DNA follows: TGTGCCAGCAGACTCCACGGGACAGGGGTATATAGCAATCAGCCCCAGCATTTT. It encodes CASRLHGTGVYSNQPQHF.

This clonotype has more than one count but fewer than ten. The chain links TRBV7-2 to TRBJ2-7; TRBD2 matches 9 bases. Germline trimming cut 5 bases from V and 5 bases from J; bases unmatched to any gene: 13. This CDR3 spans 16 amino acids. CDR1 is SGHTA and CDR2 is FQGNSA in the germline V gene. The CDR3 loop reads CASSRPGTSIVDEQYF. The DNA of the CDR3 is TGTGCCAGCAGCAGGCCCGGGACTAGCATTGTCGACGAGCAGTACTTC. The variable domain in full, with the rest retrieved from reference TRBV7-2 and TRBJ2-7, is GAGVSQSPSNKVTEKGKDVELRCDPISGHTALYWYRQSLGQGLEFLIYFQGNSAPDKSGLPSDRFSAERTGGSVSTLTIQRTQQEDSAVYLCASSRPGTSIVDEQYFGPGTRLTVT.

There are many counts of this clonotype. This chain joins TRBV7-3 and TRBJ2-5, with TRBD2 matching 9 bases. Germline-derived CDR1 and CDR2 are SGHTA and FQGTGA. V lost 5 bases and J lost 5; bases outside the gene matches: 6. The CDR3 has 14 residues. The CDR3 reads CASSQAGGVETQYF. In DNA, the CDR3 is TGTGCCAGCAGCCAAGCGGGGGGTGTGGAGACCCAGTACTTC.

V and J are TRBV5-1 and TRBJ2-1; TRBD1 matches at 8 bases. The CDR3 sequence is 16 residues long. CDR1 SGHRS and CDR2 YFSETQ come from the germline V gene. The ends lost 0 bases at V and 8 bases at J; junction bases unmatched: 10. In DNA, the CDR3 is TGCGCCAGCAGCTTGGAGTGGCAGGGGGCTGGCTATGAGCAGTTCTTC. As protein: CASSLEWQGAGYEQFF.

This clonotype turned up a few times. This chain connects TRBV7-9 to TRBJ2-2, with a tentative D call TRBD2 (5 bases). Looked up from germline, CDR1 is SEHNR and CDR2 is FQNEAQ (reference sequence). The V gene lost 4 bases and the J gene lost 8 bases, with 11 bases spanning the gap. This CDR3 comprises 13 residues. The CDR3 nucleotides read TGTGCCAGCAGCTCTTGGGAGTCTGGGGAGCTGTTTTTT. It specifies CASSSWESGELFF.

The chain carries TRBV11-3 and TRBJ2-7; D remains unclear. CDR1 is SGHNT, CDR2 YENEEA, per germline. Trimming cost V 4 bases and J 6 bases, with 10 bases left between them. The CDR3 totals 12 residues. CDR3 region: CASSSEIIEQYF. CDR3 bases: TGTGCCAGCAGCTCGGAGATCATCGAGCAGTACTTC.

This clonotype has just a few counts. V usage is TRBV6-6 and J usage is TRBJ1-5; D is undetermined. In germline, CDR1 is MNHNY, CDR2 SVGAGI (reference sequence). The CDR3 sequence is 15 residues long. V lost 8 bases, J lost 3 bases, and 17 bases lay in between. The CDR3 region is CASSPMATINQPQHF. The DNA of the CDR3 is TGTGCCAGCTCCCCGATGGCGACGATCAATCAGCCCCAGCATTTT.